Sequencing of this T cell receptor beta chain was carried out in a study of neurological immune-mediated disorders. Study results and limitations: HTLV-1-associated myelopathy showed the most TCR clonal expansion; multiple sclerosis the least, below healthy controls.

The CDR3 length is 15 residues. V lost 9 bases to trimming and J lost 4 bases, with 21 bases between them. Time point here: longitudinal time-point 1 (baseline). TCRdb fed the 5' RACE reads into MiXCR, producing one record per CDR3 protein. The table shows some 54,000 distinct CDR3 sequences, with roughly a tenth occurring only once. This clonotype was detected ten times or more. Its antigen remains unidentified. The chain has TRBV12-3 or TRBV12-4 and TRBJ1-2, with D perhaps TRBD1 (5 bases). What was sequenced was PBMCs. The clonotype comes from a male donor with HTLV-1-associated myelopathy (HAM/TSP). CDR3 in DNA: TGTGCCAGTTCTAGATTGGGGGAAGAGGTCTATGGCTACACCTTC. Its translation is CASSRLGEEVYGYTF.